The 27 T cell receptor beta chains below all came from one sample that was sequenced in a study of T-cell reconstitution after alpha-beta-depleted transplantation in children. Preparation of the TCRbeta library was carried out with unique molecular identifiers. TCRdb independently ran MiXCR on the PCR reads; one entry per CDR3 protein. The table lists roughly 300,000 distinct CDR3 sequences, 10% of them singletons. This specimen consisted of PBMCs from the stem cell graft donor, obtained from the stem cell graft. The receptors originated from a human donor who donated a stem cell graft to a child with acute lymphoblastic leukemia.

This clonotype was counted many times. The CDR3 sequence: CASSLDTGNTGELFF. Written as DNA, the CDR3 is TGCGCCAGCAGCTTGGATACAGGAAACACCGGGGAGCTGTTTTTT. The V gene is TRBV5-1, the J gene TRBJ2-2, with D tentatively TRBD1 (5 bases). Trimming took off 0 bases at V and 2 bases at J, with 8 bases between the two ends. Germline lookup yields CDR1 SGHRS and CDR2 YFSETQ. The CDR3 has 15 residues.

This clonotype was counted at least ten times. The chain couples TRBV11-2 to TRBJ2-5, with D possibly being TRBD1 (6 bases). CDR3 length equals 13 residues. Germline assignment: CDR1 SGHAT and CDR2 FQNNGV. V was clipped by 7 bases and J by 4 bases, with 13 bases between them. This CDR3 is CASTPGEAETQYF. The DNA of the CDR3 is TGTGCCAGCACCCCAGGGGAAGCAGAGACCCAGTACTTC.

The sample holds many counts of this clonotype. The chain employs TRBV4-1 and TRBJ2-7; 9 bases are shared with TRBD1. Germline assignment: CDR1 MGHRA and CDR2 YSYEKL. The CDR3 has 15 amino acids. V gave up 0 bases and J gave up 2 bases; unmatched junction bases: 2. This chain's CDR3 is CASSQDGTGTYEQYF. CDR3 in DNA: TGCGCCAGCAGCCAAGACGGGACAGGGACCTACGAGCAGTACTTC.

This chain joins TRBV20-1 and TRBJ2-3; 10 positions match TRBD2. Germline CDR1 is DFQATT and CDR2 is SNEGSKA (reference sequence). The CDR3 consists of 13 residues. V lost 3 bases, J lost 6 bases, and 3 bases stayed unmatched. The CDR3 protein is CSASGGLADTQYF. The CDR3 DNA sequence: TGCAGTGCTAGTGGGGGACTAGCGGATACGCAGTATTTT.

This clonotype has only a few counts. The CDR3 region is CASSLAPLEQFF. The CDR3 bases are TGTGCCAGCAGCTTAGCCCCCCTTGAGCAGTTCTTC. The chain carries TRBV7-2 and TRBJ2-1; no clear D. CDR1 and CDR2 from the germline V gene are SGHTA and FQGNSA. V was shortened by 0 bases and J by 9 bases, with 6 bases between the two germline ends. The CDR3 contains 12 residues.

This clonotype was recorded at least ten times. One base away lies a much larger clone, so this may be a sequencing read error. The CDR3 region is CASSDSDRDSQYF. DNA for the CDR3: TGTGCCAGCAGTGACTCGGACAGGGACAGTCAGTACTTC. The V gene is TRBV6-4, the J gene TRBJ2-4; 8 bases are shared with TRBD1. CDR1 is MRHNA, CDR2 SNTAGT, per germline. This CDR3 has 13 residues. The trim removed 0 bases at V and 12 bases at J, leaving 4 bases unmatched.

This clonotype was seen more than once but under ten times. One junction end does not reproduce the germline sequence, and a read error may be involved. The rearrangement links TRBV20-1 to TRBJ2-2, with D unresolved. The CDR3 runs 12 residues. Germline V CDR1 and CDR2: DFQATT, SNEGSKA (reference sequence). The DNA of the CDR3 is TGCAGTGCCTACTTTAACATCGGGGAGCTGTTTTTT. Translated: CSAYFNIGELFF.

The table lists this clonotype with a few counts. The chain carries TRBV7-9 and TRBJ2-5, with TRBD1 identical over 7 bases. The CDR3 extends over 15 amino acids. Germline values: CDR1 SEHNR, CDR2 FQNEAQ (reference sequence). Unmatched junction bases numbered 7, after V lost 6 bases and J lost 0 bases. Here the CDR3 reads CASRGTVSYQETQYF. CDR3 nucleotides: TGTGCCAGCAGGGGGACAGTTTCGTACCAAGAGACCCAGTACTTC.

CDR3 bases: TGCGCCAGCAGCCAGACGATATTAGGGGAGAATGAGCAGTTCTTC. Translating it yields CASSQTILGENEQFF. The J gene is TRBJ2-1, the V gene TRBV4-3; D possibly uses TRBD1 or TRBD2 (5 bases each). CDR3 size: 15 residues. Deletions cut 3 bases from V and 7 bases from J, with 16 bases between. Germline-derived CDR1 and CDR2 are LGHNA and YSLEER.

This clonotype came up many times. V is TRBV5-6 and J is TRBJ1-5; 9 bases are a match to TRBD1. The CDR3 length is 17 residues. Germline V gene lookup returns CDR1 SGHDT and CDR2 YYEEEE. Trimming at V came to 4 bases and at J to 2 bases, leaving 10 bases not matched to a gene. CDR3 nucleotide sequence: TGTGCCAGCAGCACCTTCCTAACAGGGGGCGGCAATCAGCCCCAGCATTTT. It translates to CASSTFLTGGGNQPQHF.

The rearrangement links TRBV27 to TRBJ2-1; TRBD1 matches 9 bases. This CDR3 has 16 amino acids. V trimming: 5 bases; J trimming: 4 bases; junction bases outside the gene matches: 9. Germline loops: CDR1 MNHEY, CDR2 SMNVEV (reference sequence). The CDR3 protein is CASSLRGTGLYNEQFF. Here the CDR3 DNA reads TGTGCCAGCAGTCTCCGCGGGACAGGGCTATACAATGAGCAGTTCTTC.

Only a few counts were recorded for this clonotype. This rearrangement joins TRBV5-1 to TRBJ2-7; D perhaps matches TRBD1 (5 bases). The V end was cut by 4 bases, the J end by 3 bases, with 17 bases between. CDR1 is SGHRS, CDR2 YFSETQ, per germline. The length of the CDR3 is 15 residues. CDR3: CASSMSTEGVYEQYF. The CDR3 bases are TGCGCCAGCAGCATGTCGACAGAAGGGGTCTACGAGCAGTACTTC.

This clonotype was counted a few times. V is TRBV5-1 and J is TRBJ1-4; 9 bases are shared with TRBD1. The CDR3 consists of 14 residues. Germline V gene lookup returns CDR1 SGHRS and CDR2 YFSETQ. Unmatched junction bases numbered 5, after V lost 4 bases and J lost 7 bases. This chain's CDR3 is CASSPGTGLEKLFF. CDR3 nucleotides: TGCGCCAGCAGCCCCGGGACAGGGCTTGAAAAACTGTTTTTT.

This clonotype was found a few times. CDR3 in amino acids: CASSQDRALAGGPGETQYF. The CDR3 DNA reads TGCGCCAGCAGCCAAGATCGGGCACTAGCGGGAGGGCCTGGGGAGACCCAGTACTTC. The chain has TRBV4-3 and TRBJ2-5, with 13 bases identical to TRBD2. V shed 0 bases and J 5 bases; nucleotides not matched to a gene: 12. Germline CDR1 is LGHNA and CDR2 is YSLEER. There are 19 residues in the CDR3.

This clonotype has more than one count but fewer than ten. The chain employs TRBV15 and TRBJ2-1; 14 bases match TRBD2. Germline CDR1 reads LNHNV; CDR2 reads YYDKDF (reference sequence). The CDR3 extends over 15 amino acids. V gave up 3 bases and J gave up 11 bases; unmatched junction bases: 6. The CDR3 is CATSSPGLAGAQQFF. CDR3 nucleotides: TGTGCCACCAGCAGCCCGGGACTAGCGGGAGCGCAGCAGTTCTTC.

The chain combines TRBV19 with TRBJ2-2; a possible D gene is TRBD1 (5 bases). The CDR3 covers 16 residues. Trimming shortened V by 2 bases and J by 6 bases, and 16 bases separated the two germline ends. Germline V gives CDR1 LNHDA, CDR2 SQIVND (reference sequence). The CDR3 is CASSIKGPIRSGELFF. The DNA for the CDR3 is TGTGCCAGTAGTATAAAGGGGCCAATTCGCTCCGGGGAGCTGTTTTTT.

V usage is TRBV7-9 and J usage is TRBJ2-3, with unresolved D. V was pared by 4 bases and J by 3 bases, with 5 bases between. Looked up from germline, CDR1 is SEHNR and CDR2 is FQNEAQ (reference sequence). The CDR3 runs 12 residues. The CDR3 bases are TGTGCCAGCAGCTATGAAACAGATACGCAGTATTTT. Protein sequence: CASSYETDTQYF.

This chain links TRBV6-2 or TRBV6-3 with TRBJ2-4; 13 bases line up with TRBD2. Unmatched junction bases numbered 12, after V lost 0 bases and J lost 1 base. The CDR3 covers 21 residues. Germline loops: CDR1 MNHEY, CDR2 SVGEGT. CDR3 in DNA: TGTGCCAGCAGTTACTCGATAGCGGGACTAGCGGGAAACATTGCCAAAAACATTCAGTACTTC. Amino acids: CASSYSIAGLAGNIAKNIQYF.

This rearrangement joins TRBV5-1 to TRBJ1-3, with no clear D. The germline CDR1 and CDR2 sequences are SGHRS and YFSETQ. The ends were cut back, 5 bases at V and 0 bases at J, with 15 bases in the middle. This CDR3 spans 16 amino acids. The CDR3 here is CASSLGFGHSGNTIYF. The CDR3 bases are TGCGCCAGCAGTCTGGGGTTTGGTCACTCTGGAAACACCATATATTTT.

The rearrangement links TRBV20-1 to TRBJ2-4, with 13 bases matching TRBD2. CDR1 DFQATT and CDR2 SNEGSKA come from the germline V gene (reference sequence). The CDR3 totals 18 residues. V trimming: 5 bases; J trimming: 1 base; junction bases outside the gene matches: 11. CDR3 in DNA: TGCAGTGCTTCCATTGGGACTAGCGGGATTAGGGCCAAAAACATTCAGTACTTC. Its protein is CSASIGTSGIRAKNIQYF.

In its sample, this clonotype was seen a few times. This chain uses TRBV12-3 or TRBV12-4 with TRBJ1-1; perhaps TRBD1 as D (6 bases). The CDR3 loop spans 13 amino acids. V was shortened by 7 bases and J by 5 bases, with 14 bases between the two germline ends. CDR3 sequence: CASTRNQGTEAFF. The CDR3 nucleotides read TGTGCCAGCACCAGGAACCAGGGGACTGAAGCTTTCTTT.

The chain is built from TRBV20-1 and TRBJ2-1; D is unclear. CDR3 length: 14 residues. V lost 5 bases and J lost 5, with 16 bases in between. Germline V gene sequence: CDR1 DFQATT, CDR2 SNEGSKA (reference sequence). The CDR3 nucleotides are TGCAGTGCTCCGTCCAGTCGACCCCACAATGAGCAGTTCTTC. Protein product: CSAPSSRPHNEQFF.

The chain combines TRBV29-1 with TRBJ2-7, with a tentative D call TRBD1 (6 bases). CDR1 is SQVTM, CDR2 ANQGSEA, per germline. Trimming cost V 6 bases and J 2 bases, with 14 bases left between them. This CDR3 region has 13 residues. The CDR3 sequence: CSVGQPATYEQYF. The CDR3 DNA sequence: TGCAGCGTCGGACAGCCTGCCACCTACGAGCAGTACTTC.

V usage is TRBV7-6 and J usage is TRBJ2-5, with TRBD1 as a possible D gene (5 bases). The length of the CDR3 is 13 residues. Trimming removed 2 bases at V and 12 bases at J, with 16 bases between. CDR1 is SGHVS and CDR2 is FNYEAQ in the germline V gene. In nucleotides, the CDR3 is TGTGCCAGCAGCTTATCCCGGACAACGGAAGAGTACTTC. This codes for CASSLSRTTEEYF.

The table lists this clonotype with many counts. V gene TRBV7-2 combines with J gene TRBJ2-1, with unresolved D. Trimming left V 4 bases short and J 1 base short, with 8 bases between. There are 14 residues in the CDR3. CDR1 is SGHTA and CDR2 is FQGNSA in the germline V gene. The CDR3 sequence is CASSSTWSYNEQFF. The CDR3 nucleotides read TGTGCCAGCAGCTCCACCTGGTCCTACAATGAGCAGTTCTTC.

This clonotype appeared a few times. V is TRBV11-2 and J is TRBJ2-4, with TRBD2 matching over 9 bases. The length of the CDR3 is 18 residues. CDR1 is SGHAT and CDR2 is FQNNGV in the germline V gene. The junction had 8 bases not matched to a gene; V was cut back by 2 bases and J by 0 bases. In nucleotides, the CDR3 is TGTGCCAGCAGCTTACTAGCGGGATACCTAGGAGCCAAAAACATTCAGTACTTC. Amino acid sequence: CASSLLAGYLGAKNIQYF.

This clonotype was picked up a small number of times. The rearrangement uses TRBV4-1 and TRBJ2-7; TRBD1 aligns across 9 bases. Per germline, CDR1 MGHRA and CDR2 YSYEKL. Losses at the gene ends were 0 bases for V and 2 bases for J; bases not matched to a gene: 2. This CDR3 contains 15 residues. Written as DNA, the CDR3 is TGCGCCAGCAGCCAAGACACAGGGGGCACCTACGAGCAGTACTTC. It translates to CASSQDTGGTYEQYF.